A single TCR beta chain is shown here with its context. This sample is drawn from a study of blood T cell repertoires in COVID-19. Whole-study context: Whether acute or convalescent, the COVID-19 samples came from the United States, Italy and Spain. Sample material is recorded as cDNA or gDNA derived from T cells, B-cell-depleted T cells, or PBMCs.

V lost 5 bases to trimming and J lost 0 bases, with 14 bases between them. The CDR3 has 16 residues. Authors' data handling: It was from reference gene primer amplification that nucleated cell counts were estimated. The assay was immunoSEQ multiplex PCR, and TCRdb's table has in-frame clones only and misses some. Clone size and V and J calls were adopted from that table, with D and trimming inferred from the DNA. The sample holds about 71,000 clones, around 80% seen once. The sample comprised peripheral blood. The rearrangement links TRBV5-3 to TRBJ2-2; D is unresolved. TRBV5-3 is identified as an open reading frame with a role that is uncertain. This receptor was identified in a woman of 80 years or more with acute or convalescent COVID-19. CDR3 nucleotides: TGTGCCAGAAGTCTTACTCCCACCGCGAACACCGGGGAGCTGTTTTTT. Translated: CARSLTPTANTGELFF.